These T cell receptor beta chains were read from a single sample in a study of T cell repertoires in aging, cancer and after chemotherapy. TCRdb processed the multiplex PCR reads anew with MiXCR; each CDR3 protein has one entry. The table lists a few thousand distinct CDR3 sequences, 20% to 25% of them singletons. Input material: blood. The receptors were gathered from a human donor in good health. The donor label of this sample is uncertain. Each CDR3 is given with its conserved first and last residue. The order of the fields is J gene, V gene, D gene, CDR3 length, clone size, CDR3 protein, CDR3 DNA. D genes are given only for firm matches. Rows may omit the clone size; those that give it use once, few, many or a size class.

j_gene: TRBJ2-1
v_gene: TRBV27
d_gene: NA
len: 16
abundance: NA
CDR3aa: CASSLVAGQGSNEQFF
CDR3nt: TGTGCCAGCAGTTTAGTAGCGGGACAGGGATCCAATGAGCAGTTCTTC

j_gene: TRBJ2-7
v_gene: TRBV20-1
d_gene: NA
len: 12
abundance: NA
CDR3aa: CSASDRFYEQYF
CDR3nt: TGCAGTGCTTCGGACAGATTCTACGAGCAGTACTTC

j_gene: TRBJ2-1
v_gene: TRBV5-5
d_gene: NA
len: 13
abundance: NA
CDR3aa: CASSLVQTDEQFF
CDR3nt: TGCGCCAGCAGCTTGGTTCAAACCGATGAGCAGTTCTTC

j_gene: TRBJ2-3
v_gene: TRBV24-1
d_gene: TRBD1
len: 17
abundance: NA
CDR3aa: CATSDRQGIKPTDTQYF
CDR3nt: TGTGCCACCAGTGATCGACAGGGAATTAAACCCACAGATACGCAGTATTTT

j_gene: TRBJ2-2
v_gene: TRBV19
d_gene: TRBD1
len: 14
abundance: large
CDR3aa: CASSRQGNTGELFF
CDR3nt: TGTGCCAGTAGTAGACAGGGGAACACCGGGGAGCTGTTTTTT

j_gene: TRBJ1-3
v_gene: TRBV28
d_gene: TRBD1
len: 17
abundance: NA
CDR3aa: CASSPPGQGNSGNTIYF
CDR3nt: TGTGCCAGCAGTCCACCTGGACAGGGAAACTCTGGAAACACCATATATTTT

j_gene: TRBJ1-4
v_gene: TRBV4-2
d_gene: NA
len: 15
abundance: NA
CDR3aa: CASTQRGATNEKLFF
CDR3nt: TGCGCCAGCACCCAGCGGGGTGCAACTAATGAAAAACTGTTTTTT

j_gene: TRBJ2-2
v_gene: TRBV7-2
d_gene: NA
len: 15
abundance: NA
CDR3aa: CASSFIQGGAGELFF
CDR3nt: TGTGCCAGCAGCTTTATCCAGGGCGGCGCCGGGGAGCTGTTTTTT

j_gene: TRBJ2-5
v_gene: TRBV6-1
d_gene: TRBD1
len: 17
abundance: medium-sized
CDR3aa: CASSEGRRQGWWETQYF
CDR3nt: TGTGCCAGCAGTGAAGGGAGGAGACAGGGGTGGTGGGAGACCCAGTACTTC

j_gene: TRBJ1-6
v_gene: TRBV19
d_gene: NA
len: 14
abundance: medium-sized
CDR3aa: CASSITVSNSPLHF
CDR3nt: TGTGCCAGTAGTATCACAGTCTCTAATTCACCCCTCCACTTT

j_gene: TRBJ2-1
v_gene: TRBV27
d_gene: TRBD2
len: 14
abundance: medium-sized
CDR3aa: CATQPGGSYNEQFF
CDR3nt: TGTGCCACCCAACCCGGCGGGAGCTACAATGAGCAGTTCTTC

j_gene: TRBJ1-5
v_gene: TRBV6-5
d_gene: NA
len: 13
abundance: NA
CDR3aa: CASGRALNQPQHF
CDR3nt: TGTGCCAGCGGGCGGGCCCTCAATCAGCCCCAGCATTTT

j_gene: TRBJ1-6
v_gene: TRBV20-1
d_gene: NA
len: 15
abundance: NA
CDR3aa: CSARRGIEEGSPLHF
CDR3nt: TGCAGTGCTAGAAGGGGGATTGAGGAAGGTTCACCCCTCCACTTT

j_gene: TRBJ1-4
v_gene: TRBV5-6
d_gene: NA
len: 16
abundance: NA
CDR3aa: CASSSSGGRGGEKLFF
CDR3nt: TGTGCCAGCAGCTCTAGCGGGGGGCGCGGGGGGGAAAAACTGTTTTTT

j_gene: TRBJ2-3
v_gene: TRBV7-6
d_gene: NA
len: 13
abundance: medium-sized
CDR3aa: CASSLGSADTQYF
CDR3nt: TGTGCCAGCAGCTTGGGGAGCGCAGATACGCAGTATTTT

j_gene: TRBJ2-6
v_gene: TRBV12-3/TRBV12-4
d_gene: NA
len: 15
abundance: few
CDR3aa: CASRPLGIGANVLTF
CDR3nt: TGTGCCAGCCGACCCTTGGGAATTGGGGCCAACGTCCTGACTTTC

j_gene: TRBJ2-3
v_gene: TRBV11-2
d_gene: NA
len: 18
abundance: few
CDR3aa: CASSLGTWSIPSTDTQYF
CDR3nt: TGTGCCAGCAGCTTGGGCACCTGGTCTATACCTAGCACAGATACGCAGTATTTT

j_gene: TRBJ2-5
v_gene: TRBV6-5
d_gene: NA
len: 13
abundance: medium-sized
CDR3aa: CASSYGGVETQYF
CDR3nt: TGTGCCAGCAGTTACGGGGGTGTAGAGACCCAGTACTTC

j_gene: TRBJ2-2
v_gene: TRBV14
d_gene: TRBD2
len: 17
abundance: medium-sized
CDR3aa: CASSQALGGSGTGELFF
CDR3nt: TGTGCCAGCAGCCAAGCCCTGGGGGGGAGCGGGACCGGGGAGCTGTTTTTT

j_gene: TRBJ2-2
v_gene: TRBV5-1
d_gene: NA
len: 14
abundance: NA
CDR3aa: CASSGLSIGGELFF
CDR3nt: TGCGCCAGCAGCGGACTTTCGATCGGCGGGGAGCTGTTTTTT

j_gene: TRBJ2-2
v_gene: TRBV5-1
d_gene: NA
len: 15
abundance: NA
CDR3aa: CASSLDGSYTGELFF
CDR3nt: TGCGCCAGCAGCTTGGACGGCAGTTACACCGGGGAGCTGTTTTTT

j_gene: TRBJ1-2
v_gene: TRBV18
d_gene: NA
len: 16
abundance: few
CDR3aa: CASSPPRDSAWEGYTF
CDR3nt: TGTGCCAGCTCACCACCGCGTGACAGTGCATGGGAAGGCTACACCTTC

j_gene: TRBJ2-5
v_gene: TRBV27
d_gene: TRBD1
len: 13
abundance: NA
CDR3aa: CASSPGGLETQYF
CDR3nt: TGTGCCAGCAGTCCAGGGGGCTTGGAGACCCAGTACTTC

j_gene: TRBJ2-7
v_gene: TRBV7-9
d_gene: NA
len: 14
abundance: medium-sized
CDR3aa: CASSLLGSSYEQYF
CDR3nt: TGTGCCAGCAGCTTGTTGGGCAGCTCCTACGAGCAGTACTTC

j_gene: TRBJ1-3
v_gene: TRBV18
d_gene: TRBD1
len: 17
abundance: NA
CDR3aa: CASSPLRQGDLGNTIYF
CDR3nt: TGTGCCAGCTCACCACTGAGACAGGGCGACCTTGGAAACACCATATATTTT

j_gene: TRBJ2-7
v_gene: TRBV29-1
d_gene: NA
len: 12
abundance: medium-sized
CDR3aa: CSVEDRGYEQYF
CDR3nt: TGCAGCGTTGAAGACAGGGGCTACGAGCAGTACTTC

j_gene: TRBJ1-5
v_gene: TRBV30
d_gene: NA
len: 13
abundance: medium-sized
CDR3aa: CAWSVASNQPQHF
CDR3nt: TGTGCCTGGAGTGTAGCCAGCAATCAGCCCCAGCATTTT

j_gene: TRBJ2-1
v_gene: TRBV7-9
d_gene: TRBD2
len: 18
abundance: NA
CDR3aa: CASSLPPRPSGGYNEQFF
CDR3nt: TGTGCCAGCAGCCTTCCCCCGCGCCCCAGCGGGGGGTACAATGAGCAGTTCTTC

j_gene: TRBJ1-2
v_gene: TRBV18
d_gene: TRBD1
len: 14
abundance: few
CDR3aa: CASSPETGGYGYTF
CDR3nt: TGTGCCAGCTCACCGGAGACAGGGGGCTATGGCTACACCTTC

j_gene: TRBJ1-1
v_gene: TRBV5-6
d_gene: NA
len: 15
abundance: NA
CDR3aa: CASSFGGWGPGGAFF
CDR3nt: TGTGCCAGCAGCTTTGGTGGTTGGGGGCCAGGTGGAGCTTTCTTT

j_gene: TRBJ1-5
v_gene: TRBV19
d_gene: TRBD1
len: 16
abundance: few
CDR3aa: CASTYGQVRGNQPQHF
CDR3nt: TGTGCCAGTACCTACGGACAGGTACGGGGCAATCAGCCCCAGCATTTT

j_gene: TRBJ2-5
v_gene: TRBV6-5
d_gene: NA
len: 16
abundance: medium-sized
CDR3aa: CASTQGRLLRPETQYF
CDR3nt: TGTGCCAGCACCCAAGGAAGACTACTACGCCCGGAGACCCAGTACTTC

j_gene: TRBJ1-4
v_gene: TRBV18
d_gene: NA
len: 15
abundance: few
CDR3aa: CASSPGIDRNEKLFF
CDR3nt: TGTGCCAGCTCACCGGGAATCGATCGGAATGAAAAACTGTTTTTT

j_gene: TRBJ2-1
v_gene: TRBV6-5
d_gene: NA
len: 14
abundance: medium-sized
CDR3aa: CASTERRGRDEQFF
CDR3nt: TGTGCCAGCACTGAAAGGCGAGGACGGGATGAGCAGTTCTTC

j_gene: TRBJ2-1
v_gene: TRBV6-4
d_gene: NA
len: 13
abundance: few
CDR3aa: CASSEDSYNEQFF
CDR3nt: TGTGCCAGCAGTGAGGACTCCTACAATGAGCAGTTCTTC

j_gene: TRBJ2-3
v_gene: TRBV6-1
d_gene: TRBD2
len: 16
abundance: once
CDR3aa: CASSGLAGGGTDTQYF
CDR3nt: TGTGCCAGCAGTGGACTAGCGGGGGGCGGCACAGATACGCAGTATTTT

j_gene: TRBJ2-7
v_gene: TRBV7-2
d_gene: TRBD2
len: 15
abundance: NA
CDR3aa: CASSLDSGSIYEQYF
CDR3nt: TGTGCCAGCAGCTTAGATAGCGGGTCGATCTACGAGCAGTACTTC

j_gene: TRBJ2-5
v_gene: TRBV6-5
d_gene: TRBD2
len: 16
abundance: medium-sized
CDR3aa: CASSSRLAGKQETQYF
CDR3nt: TGTGCCAGCAGTTCACGACTAGCGGGAAAGCAAGAGACCCAGTACTTC

j_gene: TRBJ2-7
v_gene: TRBV6-6
d_gene: NA
len: 14
abundance: medium-sized
CDR3aa: CASSRPTVPYEQYF
CDR3nt: TGTGCCAGCAGCCGACCGACAGTCCCCTACGAGCAGTACTTC

j_gene: TRBJ2-1
v_gene: TRBV12-3/TRBV12-4
d_gene: NA
len: 15
abundance: medium-sized
CDR3aa: CASSRRETGRSEQFF
CDR3nt: TGTGCCAGCAGTCGTAGGGAAACAGGGCGGAGTGAGCAGTTCTTC

j_gene: TRBJ1-2
v_gene: TRBV15
d_gene: NA
len: 12
abundance: medium-sized
CDR3aa: CATSRPTSLETF
CDR3nt: TGTGCCACCAGCAGACCGACATCACTTGAAACCTTC

j_gene: TRBJ1-2
v_gene: TRBV28
d_gene: NA
len: 12
abundance: few
CDR3aa: CASSRLTDGYTF
CDR3nt: TGTGCCAGCAGTCGTTTGACAGATGGCTACACCTTC

j_gene: TRBJ1-6
v_gene: TRBV5-1
d_gene: TRBD1
len: 16
abundance: few
CDR3aa: CASSLGFGQGNSPLHF
CDR3nt: TGCGCCAGCAGCTTGGGATTCGGACAGGGGAATTCACCCCTCCACTTT

j_gene: TRBJ2-4
v_gene: TRBV12-3/TRBV12-4
d_gene: TRBD1
len: 17
abundance: medium-sized
CDR3aa: CASSLVGTGGPKNIQYF
CDR3nt: TGTGCCAGCAGTTTGGTCGGGACAGGGGGCCCCAAAAACATTCAGTACTTC

j_gene: TRBJ2-2
v_gene: TRBV10-3
d_gene: TRBD2
len: 14
abundance: NA
CDR3aa: CAVRSGRTTGELFF
CDR3nt: TGTGCCGTCCGTAGCGGGAGGACCACCGGGGAGCTGTTTTTT

j_gene: TRBJ2-3
v_gene: TRBV19
d_gene: NA
len: 15
abundance: medium-sized
CDR3aa: CASTWGRSFTDTQYF
CDR3nt: TGTGCCAGTACGTGGGGACGGTCGTTCACAGATACGCAGTATTTT

j_gene: TRBJ1-1
v_gene: TRBV5-6
d_gene: NA
len: 15
abundance: NA
CDR3aa: CASSLGVGVGTEAFF
CDR3nt: TGTGCCAGCAGCTTGGGTGTGGGGGTGGGCACTGAAGCTTTCTTT

j_gene: TRBJ1-1
v_gene: TRBV14
d_gene: NA
len: 15
abundance: few
CDR3aa: CASSQNIIMNTEAFF
CDR3nt: TGTGCCAGCAGCCAGAATATTATTATGAACACTGAAGCTTTCTTT

j_gene: TRBJ1-1
v_gene: TRBV20-1
d_gene: NA
len: 13
abundance: once
CDR3aa: CSARGSLDTEAFF
CDR3nt: TGCAGTGCTAGGGGGTCGTTGGACACTGAAGCTTTCTTT

j_gene: TRBJ2-7
v_gene: TRBV7-9
d_gene: TRBD1
len: 17
abundance: once
CDR3aa: CASSFALRTGGSYEQYF
CDR3nt: TGTGCCAGCAGCTTCGCTCTTAGGACAGGGGGCTCCTACGAGCAGTACTTC

j_gene: TRBJ2-3
v_gene: TRBV18
d_gene: NA
len: 15
abundance: medium-sized
CDR3aa: CASSPREADTDTQYF
CDR3nt: TGTGCCAGCTCACCAAGGGAAGCAGACACAGATACGCAGTATTTT